Here is one T cell receptor (beta chain) with its context. Its antigen is not known. The same CDR3 arises from other DNA sequences in this sample as well. A multiplex PCR was run with 60 Vbeta primers and 13 Jbeta primers. TCRdb keeps only in-frame clones here, not all; method: immunoSEQ multiplex PCR. This table holds about 170,000 clones, 60% to 85% found once. The CDR3 runs to 15 residues. The ends lost 4 bases at V and 0 bases at J; junction bases unmatched: 6. Germline lookup yields CDR1 GTSNPN and CDR2 SVGIG (reference sequence). This record belongs to a study of cytomegalovirus exposure and HLA in healthy donors. Study outcomes and limitations: Analysis was carried out at a later point, and it linked a missense DCLRE1C variant to TCR beta V- and J-gene trimming. Judged likely to be a sequencing artifact was a cluster of highly shared sequence variants. Presence/absence analysis assumed near-uniform sequencing depth across donors.

The chain carries TRBV30 and TRBJ1-1; 9 bases are shared with TRBD1. This clonotype was sampled from a female donor in good health and CMV-seronegative. The source material was PBMCs. Written as DNA, the CDR3 is TGTGCCTGGACCGGAACAGGGGGCTTGAACACTGAAGCTTTCTTT. Translating it yields CAWTGTGGLNTEAFF.